One sample yielded the 16 T cell receptor beta chains listed below, sequenced in a study of cytomegalovirus exposure and HLA in healthy donors. PCR used 60 Vbeta primers and 13 Jbeta primers. The table came from immunoSEQ multiplex PCR; TCRdb's copy has only in-frame clones and leaves some out. The sample has approximately 100,000 clones; approximately 85% are singletons. Input material: PBMCs. The receptors shown here come from a man aged 25-45 years in good health and CMV-seronegative.

The chain combines TRBV7-2 with TRBJ1-4; TRBD1 agrees at 7 bases. Looked up from germline, CDR1 is SGHTA and CDR2 is FQGNSA. The J segment lost 1 base and the V segment lost 5 bases, leaving 7 bases of the junction unmatched. The CDR3 consists of 16 residues. CDR3 bases: TGTGCCAGCAGCGGGGGACGGACAGGAACTAATGAAAAACTGTTTTTT. Translated: CASSGGRTGTNEKLFF.

The chain employs TRBV9 and TRBJ2-7, with 9 bases identical to TRBD2. CDR1 is SGDLS, CDR2 YYNGEE, per germline. Germline trimming cut 7 bases from V and 0 bases from J; bases unmatched to any gene: 5. This CDR3 has 14 residues. CDR3 loop: CASGASGNSYEQYF. As DNA, the CDR3 is TGTGCCAGCGGGGCTAGCGGGAACTCCTACGAGCAGTACTTC.

The V call is TRBV7-2, the J call TRBJ2-1; 10 bases map to TRBD2. Germline assignment: CDR1 SGHTA and CDR2 FQGNSA. The CDR3 is made up of 17 amino acids. V lost 0 bases and J lost 8; bases outside the gene matches: 10. CDR3 nucleotides: TGTGCCAGCAGCTTAGCGATCGGACTAGCGGTGATCTATGAGCAGTTCTTC. Translating gives CASSLAIGLAVIYEQFF.

The rearrangement uses TRBV11-1 and TRBJ2-5, with 9 bases that match TRBD1. Per the germline V gene, CDR1 is SGHAT and CDR2 is FQDESV (reference sequence). The trim removed 5 bases at V and 3 bases at J, leaving 7 bases unmatched. The CDR3 length is 15 residues. CDR3 nucleotide sequence: TGTGCCAGCAGCCCTAGACAGGGGGAGAAAGAGACCCAGTACTTC. Its translation is CASSPRQGEKETQYF.

The chain couples TRBV11-1 to TRBJ2-1; D remains unclear. V lost 2 bases, J lost 5 bases, and 13 bases lay in between. This CDR3 comprises 15 residues. Looked up from germline, CDR1 is SGHAT and CDR2 is FQDESV (reference sequence). DNA for the CDR3: TGTGCCAGCAGCTTACTACGTTCCCTTAACAATGAGCAGTTCTTC. Encoded protein: CASSLLRSLNNEQFF.

The chain links TRBV5-1 to TRBJ2-2; 7 bases fit TRBD1. V lost 2 bases, J lost 0 bases, and 7 bases stayed unmatched. The CDR3 totals 17 residues. CDR1 is SGHRS, CDR2 YFSETQ, per germline. The CDR3 is CASSFRQGSANTGELFF. For the CDR3, the DNA is TGCGCCAGCAGCTTTCGACAGGGTTCCGCGAACACCGGGGAGCTGTTTTTT.

The genes are TRBV5-1 and TRBJ2-7; 8 nucleotides match TRBD1. CDR1 and CDR2 (germline): SGHRS, YFSETQ. This CDR3 is 13 amino acids long. J lost 6 bases, V lost 3 bases, and 5 bases had no gene match. The CDR3 protein is CASSYGQGGEQYF. In DNA, the CDR3 is TGCGCCAGCAGCTATGGACAGGGAGGCGAGCAGTACTTC.

The rearrangement uses TRBV11-2 and TRBJ1-3; 10 bases are a match to TRBD1. V lost 1 base and J lost 6; bases outside the gene matches: 3. Looked up from germline, CDR1 is SGHAT and CDR2 is FQNNGV. The CDR3 covers 15 residues. The CDR3 spells CASSLVGTGENTIYF. DNA for the CDR3: TGTGCCAGCAGCTTAGTAGGGACAGGGGAAAACACCATATATTTT.

This clone was picked up one time. The CDR3 bases are TGCGCCAGCAGCTTGGCCAGTGACAGGGAAGGTACCTTC. Amino acid sequence: CASSLASDREGTF. This sequence joins TRBV5-1 and TRBJ1-2, with 7 bases aligning to TRBD1. V dropped 0 bases and J dropped 14; count of bases not matched to a gene: 10. CDR3 length: 13 residues. Germline CDR1 SGHRS, CDR2 YFSETQ.

This chain links TRBV11-3 with TRBJ1-5; 10 bases map to TRBD1. This CDR3 spans 15 amino acids. CDR1 is SGHNT, CDR2 YENEEA, per germline. Trimming at V came to 5 bases and at J to 6 bases, leaving 7 bases not matched to a gene. CDR3 nucleotide sequence: TGTGCCAGCAGCCCACGACAGGGGGCCCGTCAGCCCCAGCATTTT. Its protein product is CASSPRQGARQPQHF.

This clone was recorded once. This sequence joins TRBV14 and TRBJ2-7; TRBD1 is a possible D gene (6 bases). V was clipped by 6 bases and J by 0 bases, with 9 bases between them. CDR3 size: 13 residues. CDR1 and CDR2 (germline): SGHDN, FVKESK. The CDR3 region is CASRLDSSYEQYF. CDR3 nucleotide sequence: TGTGCCAGCAGACTGGACAGCTCCTACGAGCAGTACTTC.

This clone has just a few counts. The rearrangement links TRBV6-6 to TRBJ1-6; 8 bases line up with TRBD1. This CDR3 has 14 residues. Germline values: CDR1 MNHNY, CDR2 SVGAGI (reference sequence). Unmatched junction bases numbered 3, after V lost 5 bases and J lost 6 bases. CDR3 DNA: TGTGCCAGCAGTGGACAGGGTCGTAATTCACCCCTCCACTTT. Translating gives CASSGQGRNSPLHF.

The chain combines TRBV10-3 with TRBJ1-5; no reliable D call. The CDR3 has 14 amino acids. CDR1 ENHRY and CDR2 SYGVKD come from the germline V gene. The ends were cut back, 11 bases at V and 2 bases at J, with 16 bases in the middle. The CDR3 sequence: CAAGTGRGNQPQHF. The CDR3 DNA is TGTGCCGCAGGCACGGGGAGAGGCAATCAGCCCCAGCATTTT.

The V call is TRBV5-6, the J call TRBJ1-1, with a possible D match to TRBD1 (5 bases). Per germline, CDR1 SGHDT and CDR2 YYEEEE. Trimming left V 2 bases short and J 5 bases short, with 10 bases between. This CDR3 comprises 13 residues. The CDR3 loop reads CASSFPGGTEAFF. CDR3 coding DNA: TGTGCCAGCAGCTTTCCGGGGGGAACTGAAGCTTTCTTT.

J is TRBJ2-7 and V is TRBV27; possible D gene TRBD2, 5 bases. CDR3 length: 14 residues. V was pared by 5 bases and J by 2 bases, with 13 bases between. The germline V gene has CDR1 MNHEY and CDR2 SMNVEV (reference sequence). In DNA, the CDR3 is TGTGCCAGCAGTGGGTGGGGAGAGCCCTACGAGCAGTACTTC. This encodes CASSGWGEPYEQYF.

This chain links TRBV19 with TRBJ1-2; D not certain. CDR1 LNHDA and CDR2 SQIVND come from the germline V gene (reference sequence). This CDR3 has 14 residues. The V and J ends lost 3 bases and 1 base respectively, with 9 bases between them. The CDR3 nucleotides are TGTGCCAGTAGTATGGAGAAGGTTAACTATGGCTACACCTTC. Encoded protein: CASSMEKVNYGYTF.